A selection of T cell receptor beta chains follows, all from one sample in a study of type 1 regulatory T cells. TCRdb reanalysed the reads using MiXCR and keeps one entry per CDR3 protein. The table records approximately 45,000 distinct CDR3 sequences, 10% to 15% of them present only once. The antigens of these receptors remain unknown. The sequenced material came from cultured non-Tr1 T cells, either the whole culture or a sorted T cell fraction (not recorded which). Source of these receptors: a human donor in good health. The CDR3 runs from the conserved cysteine through the conserved F or W. D genes are given only for firm matches. Clone size appears in some rows only: once, few, many, or a class for an expanded clone.

abundance: few; v_gene: TRBV20-1; d_gene: TRBD2; j_gene: TRBJ2-1; CDR3nt: TGCAGTGCTAGACTAGCGGGAGGGCCGTCCTACAATGAGCAGTTCTTC; CDR3aa: CSARLAGGPSYNEQFF
abundance: .; v_gene: TRBV5-1; d_gene: TRBD2; j_gene: TRBJ2-5; CDR3nt: TGCGCCAGCAGCCCGGAGGGACTAGCGGGAGGGCCCCAGTACTTC; CDR3aa: CASSPEGLAGGPQYF
abundance: many; v_gene: TRBV5-1; d_gene: .; j_gene: TRBJ2-1; CDR3nt: TGCGCCAGCAGCCTGATGGGGTCCCCCTCCAATGAGCAGTTCTTC; CDR3aa: CASSLMGSPSNEQFF
abundance: .; v_gene: TRBV5-4; d_gene: .; j_gene: TRBJ2-1; CDR3nt: TGTGCCACTCAGAACCTAGCGAAGTACAATGAGCAGTTCTTC; CDR3aa: CATQNLAKYNEQFF
abundance: few; v_gene: TRBV20-1; d_gene: .; j_gene: TRBJ2-7; CDR3nt: TGCAGTGCTAGGCCAGGACACTCCTACGAGCAGTACTTC; CDR3aa: CSARPGHSYEQYF
abundance: .; v_gene: TRBV5-1; d_gene: .; j_gene: TRBJ1-5; CDR3nt: TGCGCCAGCCGGACCGGGACTAGCGGTAGCACAGATACGCAGCATTTT; CDR3aa: CASRTGTSGSTDTQHF
abundance: many; v_gene: TRBV6-6; d_gene: TRBD2; j_gene: TRBJ2-3; CDR3nt: TGTGCCAGCAGTTACTTAGCTAGCGGACTTGGCACAGATACGCAGTATTTT; CDR3aa: CASSYLASGLGTDTQYF
abundance: .; v_gene: TRBV7-2; d_gene: .; j_gene: TRBJ2-7; CDR3nt: TGTGCCAGCAGCCAACCGGAGAGGTCGACAGGGAGGCTTTGGTACGAGCAGTACTTC; CDR3aa: CASSQPERSTGRLWYEQYF
abundance: few; v_gene: TRBV6-5; d_gene: .; j_gene: TRBJ1-2; CDR3nt: TGTGCCAGCAGCTTCATGGGGGAAAATGGCTACACCTTC; CDR3aa: CASSFMGENGYTF
abundance: .; v_gene: TRBV5-1; d_gene: .; j_gene: TRBJ2-7; CDR3nt: TGCGCCAGCAGCTCTGGGTCCGGGACCCCCCTTGGCGAGCAGTACTTC; CDR3aa: CASSSGSGTPLGEQYF
abundance: few; v_gene: TRBV19; d_gene: .; j_gene: TRBJ2-2; CDR3nt: TGTGCCAGTATCCCTCAGGGTCACACCGGGGAGCTGTTTTTT; CDR3aa: CASIPQGHTGELFF
abundance: many; v_gene: TRBV11-3; d_gene: .; j_gene: TRBJ2-1; CDR3nt: TGTGCCAGCAGCCCTAGGGGGGCCAATGAGCAGTTCTTC; CDR3aa: CASSPRGANEQFF
abundance: .; v_gene: TRBV9; d_gene: TRBD2; j_gene: TRBJ2-5; CDR3nt: TGTGCCAGCAGCGTAGCTAGACTAGCGGGAGTAGAGACCCGGTACTTC; CDR3aa: CASSVARLAGVETRYF
abundance: few; v_gene: TRBV7-9; d_gene: TRBD1; j_gene: TRBJ1-6; CDR3nt: TGTGCCAGCAGCTTAGGGGCAGGGGGGCCTAATTCACCCCTCCACTTT; CDR3aa: CASSLGAGGPNSPLHF
abundance: .; v_gene: TRBV7-3; d_gene: .; j_gene: TRBJ2-1; CDR3nt: TGTGCCAGCAGCCTAGTCGGGATCCCTCAGGGAGGCGGGTGGCAGTTCTTC; CDR3aa: CASSLVGIPQGGGWQFF
abundance: few; v_gene: TRBV20-1; d_gene: .; j_gene: TRBJ2-1; CDR3nt: TGCAGTGCTAGAGCCCCCAGGGGGGCCCATGAGCAGTTCTTC; CDR3aa: CSARAPRGAHEQFF
abundance: many; v_gene: TRBV20-1; d_gene: TRBD2; j_gene: TRBJ2-4; CDR3nt: TGCAGTGCTTTCCGGGAGGCCCTAGGAAACATTCAGTACTTC; CDR3aa: CSAFREALGNIQYF
abundance: many; v_gene: TRBV5-4; d_gene: .; j_gene: TRBJ2-1; CDR3nt: TGTGCCAGCAGCTTGGGACCCAATGAGCAGTTCTTC; CDR3aa: CASSLGPNEQFF
abundance: many; v_gene: TRBV5-1; d_gene: .; j_gene: TRBJ1-2; CDR3nt: TGCGCCAGCAGCTTGCTGGCAGGGGATAGTGGAGGCTACACCTTC; CDR3aa: CASSLLAGDSGGYTF
abundance: many; v_gene: TRBV5-1; d_gene: TRBD2; j_gene: TRBJ2-7; CDR3nt: TGCGCCAGCAGCTTGAACGGGGAGGGCGGATCCGAGCAGTACTTC; CDR3aa: CASSLNGEGGSEQYF
abundance: .; v_gene: TRBV7-8; d_gene: TRBD1; j_gene: TRBJ2-3; CDR3nt: TGTGCCAGCAGCGAACGTTTGGGACAGAGCACAGATACGCAGTATTTT; CDR3aa: CASSERLGQSTDTQYF
abundance: medium-sized; v_gene: TRBV4-2; d_gene: .; j_gene: TRBJ2-1; CDR3nt: TGTGCCAGCAGCCAAGATAAACTGGGAGAGCAGTTCTTC; CDR3aa: CASSQDKLGEQFF
abundance: many; v_gene: TRBV5-1; d_gene: .; j_gene: TRBJ2-6; CDR3nt: TGCGCCAGCAGCCTACCCCTATCTGGGGCCAACGTCCTGACTTTC; CDR3aa: CASSLPLSGANVLTF
abundance: .; v_gene: TRBV7-3; d_gene: TRBD2; j_gene: TRBJ2-1; CDR3nt: TGTGCCAGCAGCTTAAAAGGCCCTAGCGGGATCATCAATGAGCAGTTCTTC; CDR3aa: CASSLKGPSGIINEQFF
abundance: .; v_gene: TRBV6-1; d_gene: TRBD2; j_gene: TRBJ2-3; CDR3nt: TGTGCCAGCAGTGAAGTGGGCGGGAGCGCAGATACGCAGTATTTT; CDR3aa: CASSEVGGSADTQYF
abundance: .; v_gene: TRBV7-8; d_gene: TRBD2; j_gene: TRBJ2-1; CDR3nt: TGTGCCAGCAGCTTTGGGACTAGCGACGGGAATGAGCAGTTCTTC; CDR3aa: CASSFGTSDGNEQFF
abundance: many; v_gene: TRBV15; d_gene: .; j_gene: TRBJ2-3; CDR3nt: TGTGCCACCAGCACGGGACTGCGCACAGATACGCAGTATTTT; CDR3aa: CATSTGLRTDTQYF
abundance: .; v_gene: TRBV7-3; d_gene: TRBD2; j_gene: TRBJ2-1; CDR3nt: TGTGCCAGCAGCCCTCGGCTAGCGGGAGACTTC; CDR3aa: CASSPRLAGDF
abundance: many; v_gene: TRBV3-1; d_gene: .; j_gene: TRBJ1-2; CDR3nt: TGTGCCAGCAGCCCCGGGACGGGTGGCTACACCTTC; CDR3aa: CASSPGTGGYTF
abundance: many; v_gene: TRBV5-1; d_gene: TRBD1; j_gene: TRBJ2-1; CDR3nt: TGCGCCAGCAGGGCCGGGACAGGGGATTACAATGAGCAGTTCTTC; CDR3aa: CASRAGTGDYNEQFF
abundance: many; v_gene: TRBV20-1; d_gene: TRBD1; j_gene: TRBJ1-1; CDR3nt: TGCAGTGCAGACCCGGGACAGGGACCTGAAGCTTTCTTT; CDR3aa: CSADPGQGPEAFF
abundance: few; v_gene: TRBV7-2; d_gene: .; j_gene: TRBJ2-7; CDR3nt: TGTGCCAGCAGCTTACTACAGGCTCACTACGAGCAGTACTTC; CDR3aa: CASSLLQAHYEQYF
abundance: .; v_gene: TRBV12-3/TRBV12-4; d_gene: .; j_gene: TRBJ1-6; CDR3nt: TGTGCCAGCACCCCCGGTGGCCGTAATTCACCCCTCCACTTT; CDR3aa: CASTPGGRNSPLHF
abundance: many; v_gene: TRBV9; d_gene: .; j_gene: TRBJ2-3; CDR3nt: TGTGCCAGCAGCGTATTCGTTGCAGATACGCAGTATTTT; CDR3aa: CASSVFVADTQYF
abundance: many; v_gene: TRBV25-1; d_gene: .; j_gene: TRBJ2-3; CDR3nt: TGTGCCAGCGGGAAGACGGGGGCACTTAACACAGATACGCAGTATTTT; CDR3aa: CASGKTGALNTDTQYF
abundance: few; v_gene: TRBV15; d_gene: .; j_gene: TRBJ2-1; CDR3nt: TGTGCCACCAGCAGAGATGTAGGTAATGAGCAGTTCTTC; CDR3aa: CATSRDVGNEQFF
abundance: many; v_gene: TRBV3-1; d_gene: .; j_gene: TRBJ1-1; CDR3nt: TGTGCCAGCAGCCCTTCCGGGGTCTCTACTGAAGCTTTCTTT; CDR3aa: CASSPSGVSTEAFF
abundance: many; v_gene: TRBV27; d_gene: .; j_gene: TRBJ2-3; CDR3nt: TGTGCCAGCAGTTCCCGGGACCTAACTGATACGCAGTATTTT; CDR3aa: CASSSRDLTDTQYF
abundance: many; v_gene: TRBV5-1; d_gene: .; j_gene: TRBJ2-5; CDR3nt: TGCGCCAGCAGCTTGGAGCGGACCCCCCAAGAGACCCAGTACTTC; CDR3aa: CASSLERTPQETQYF
abundance: .; v_gene: TRBV2; d_gene: .; j_gene: TRBJ2-3; CDR3nt: TGTGCCAGCAGTGGAGAATATACAGATACGCAGTATTTT; CDR3aa: CASSGEYTDTQYF
abundance: few; v_gene: TRBV5-4; d_gene: .; j_gene: TRBJ2-7; CDR3nt: TGTGCCAGCAGCCAACAGGGCAAAGAGCAGTACTTC; CDR3aa: CASSQQGKEQYF
abundance: medium-sized; v_gene: TRBV5-1; d_gene: TRBD2; j_gene: TRBJ2-2; CDR3nt: TGCGCCAGCAGGTCGCTAGCGGGAGGCCCCGGGGAGCTGTTTTTT; CDR3aa: CASRSLAGGPGELFF
abundance: .; v_gene: TRBV20-1; d_gene: .; j_gene: TRBJ2-1; CDR3nt: TGCAGTGCTATAGGAGGCGGCTCCTACAATGAGCAGTTCTTC; CDR3aa: CSAIGGGSYNEQFF
abundance: .; v_gene: TRBV25-1; d_gene: .; j_gene: TRBJ2-5; CDR3nt: TGTGCCAGCAGTGAATTGGGAACCATAGAGACCCAGTACTTC; CDR3aa: CASSELGTIETQYF